The 20 T cell receptor beta chains listed next were all sequenced from one sample in a study of spatial heterogeneity in lung cancer. Study results and limitations: Tumor mutation count correlated with how many alpha and beta TCRs expanded intratumorally.

Specified time point: sample taken at primary tumor resection. TCRdb used MiXCR to reprocess the 5' RACE reads, holding one entry per CDR3 protein. The table shows about 6,800 distinct CDR3 sequences, with around an eighth occurring only once. For these TCRs, the target antigens are not known. Here the sequenced sample was lung tumor tissue, taken at surgery. The receptors originated from a male donor with early-stage non-small cell lung cancer.

This clonotype is deemed medium-sized. This beta chain appears as a stray read in a library generated for alpha chains; its size is not informative. The V and J genes are TRBV9 and TRBJ1-2, with a possible D match to TRBD1 (5 bases). This CDR3 has 13 residues. Looked up from germline, CDR1 is SGDLS and CDR2 is YYNGEE. Deletions cut 4 bases from V and 2 bases from J, with 9 bases between. The DNA of the CDR3 is TGTGCCAGCAGCCCCGACAGAAACTATGGCTACACCTTC. The encoded protein is CASSPDRNYGYTF.

In this sample, this clonotype turned up a few times. The library was built for alpha chains, so this beta chain is an off-target read and its size means little. The chain is built from TRBV5-5 and TRBJ1-5; 8 bases map to TRBD1. This CDR3 region has 16 residues. In germline, CDR1 is SGHKS, CDR2 YYEKEE (reference sequence). J was trimmed by 6 bases and V by 0 bases; bases with no gene match: 8. CDR3: CASSLVPGGVVQPQHF. CDR3 bases: TGTGCCAGCAGCTTGGTGCCAGGGGGCGTCGTTCAGCCCCAGCATTTT.

In the case of this clonotype: This beta chain is off target for a library built for alpha chains, so its abundance means little. V gene TRBV20-1 combines with J gene TRBJ1-2, with 9 bases identical to TRBD1. Germline CDR1 DFQATT, CDR2 SNEGSKA (reference sequence). The CDR3 length is 16 residues. Trimming took 0 bases from V and 2 from J; bases not matched to a gene: 7. CDR3 region: CSARDPQGAKNYGYTF. The CDR3 DNA is TGCAGTGCTAGAGACCCACAGGGGGCAAAAAACTATGGCTACACCTTC.

This clonotype was found many times. Since it is a stray read in a library aimed at alpha chains, this beta chain has a size that is not meaningful. This chain links TRBV5-1 with TRBJ2-7; a possible D gene is TRBD2 (5 bases). This CDR3 region has 13 residues. The germline V and J ends were trimmed by 1 base and 5 bases, with 10 bases remaining between them. CDR1 and CDR2 (germline): SGHRS, YFSETQ. CDR3 loop: CASSLIAPNEQYF. The CDR3 coding sequence is TGCGCCAGCAGCTTGATAGCGCCTAACGAGCAGTACTTC.

For this clonotype: With the library built for alpha chains, this beta chain is off target and its frequency is not meaningful. The chain combines TRBV12-3 or TRBV12-4 with TRBJ2-3; 10 bases align to TRBD2. The CDR3 is made up of 15 amino acids. V trimming: 3 bases; J trimming: 3 bases; junction bases outside the gene matches: 3. The DNA of the CDR3 is TGTGCCAGCAGTTTTGGACTAGCGGTTACAGATACGCAGTATTTT. The encoded protein is CASSFGLAVTDTQYF.

As concerns this clonotype: As an off-target read in a library built for alpha chains, this beta chain has a frequency of little significance. This chain uses TRBV28 with TRBJ1-4; possibly TRBD1 for D (6 bases). Trimming took 5 bases from V and 3 from J, leaving 13 bases between them. The V gene's germline CDR1 is MDHEN and CDR2 SYDVKM. The CDR3 covers 15 residues. This CDR3 reads CASSPQGRANEKLFF. The CDR3 coding sequence is TGTGCCAGCAGTCCTCAGGGGAGGGCTAATGAAAAACTGTTTTTT.

This clonotype qualifies as medium-sized. Since the library was made to target alpha chains, this beta chain is a stray read and its abundance is not meaningful. V gene TRBV27 combines with J gene TRBJ1-5; D perhaps matches TRBD1 (5 bases). Germline-derived CDR1 and CDR2 are MNHEY and SMNVEV (reference sequence). The CDR3 length is 14 residues. The germline V and J ends were trimmed by 5 bases and 5 bases, with 13 bases remaining between them. The DNA of the CDR3 is TGTGCCAGCAGTACTCGCCCGACAGATCAGCCCCAGCATTTT. This translates into CASSTRPTDQPQHF.

This clonotype was counted ten times or more. Within a library made for alpha chains, this beta chain is off target, and its count is uninformative. The chain links TRBV6-6 to TRBJ1-5, with D uncertain. The V end lost 0 bases, the J end lost 2 bases, and 8 bases lay between the germline ends. The length of the CDR3 is 15 residues. Germline CDR1 and CDR2: MNHNY and SVGAGI (reference sequence). CDR3: CASSYSRGRNQPQHF. The CDR3 region has the DNA TGTGCCAGCAGTTACTCGAGAGGGCGCAATCAGCCCCAGCATTTT.

This clonotype was recorded at least ten times. This beta chain slipped into a library made for alpha chains as a stray read, so its size is not meaningful. This chain connects TRBV2 to TRBJ1-3, with 12 bases lining up with TRBD1. V lost 6 bases to trimming and J lost 2 bases; unmatched junction nucleotides: 5. The CDR3 is 16 amino acids. Germline CDR1 is SNHLY and CDR2 is FYNNEI. CDR3 nucleotides: TGTGCCAGCAGCTACCGGGACAGGGGGCCTGGAAACACCATATATTTT. This gives the protein CASSYRDRGPGNTIYF.

As concerns this clonotype: Found in a library prepared for alpha chains, this beta chain is an off-target read, and its abundance has little meaning. This rearrangement joins TRBV2 to TRBJ1-1; D not certain. Germline V gives CDR1 SNHLY, CDR2 FYNNEI. The CDR3 runs 15 residues. The ends were cut back, 0 bases at V and 0 bases at J, with 8 bases in the middle. In DNA form, the CDR3 reads TGTGCCAGCAGTGAAGCCGAACGGATGAACACTGAAGCTTTCTTT. This translates into CASSEAERMNTEAFF.

A few counts support this clonotype. This beta chain is a stray read from a library made for alpha chains; its abundance is not meaningful. This sequence joins TRBV6-1 and TRBJ2-1; possibly TRBD1 for D (5 bases). V was shortened by 7 bases and J by 2 bases, with 18 bases between the two germline ends. This CDR3 has 16 residues. CDR1 is MNHNS and CDR2 is SASEGT in the germline V gene. CDR3 protein: CASKWGVTVPYNEQFF. DNA of the CDR3: TGTGCCAGCAAATGGGGCGTGACGGTCCCCTACAATGAGCAGTTCTTC.

This clonotype was picked up many times. This beta chain is off target for a library built for alpha chains, so its abundance means little. The V call is TRBV7-9, the J call TRBJ1-1; a possible D gene is TRBD1 (5 bases). With 3 bases removed from V and 5 bases from J, the gap between germline ends came to 10 bases. Germline CDR1 is SEHNR and CDR2 is FQNEAQ (reference sequence). The CDR3 extends over 13 amino acids. The CDR3 loop reads CASSFQGLTEAFF. The DNA of the CDR3 is TGTGCCAGCAGCTTTCAGGGTCTAACTGAAGCTTTCTTT.

This clonotype is categorized as medium-sized. The size of this beta chain means little, since it is a stray read in a library made for alpha chains. The chain couples TRBV5-5 to TRBJ1-5; possible D gene TRBD1, 5 bases. The germline V and J ends were trimmed by 0 bases and 5 bases, with 6 bases remaining between them. The CDR3 loop spans 13 amino acids. Looked up from germline, CDR1 is SGHKS and CDR2 is YYEKEE (reference sequence). The CDR3 DNA reads as TGTGCCAGCAGCTTGGAACAGGATCAGCCCCAGCATTTT. It is translated as CASSLEQDQPQHF.

In this sample, this clonotype is medium-sized. Since it is a stray read in a library aimed at alpha chains, this beta chain has a size that is not meaningful. The genes are TRBV29-1 and TRBJ1-2, with D uncertain. V lost 5 bases to trimming and J lost 3 bases, with 13 bases between them. CDR3 length: 13 residues. Per the germline V gene, CDR1 is SQVTM and CDR2 is ANQGSEA. The CDR3 bases are TGCAGCGTTTTGGTGGCTGGAGACTATGGCTACACCTTC. It translates to CSVLVAGDYGYTF.

This clonotype was observed many times. This beta chain appears as a stray read in a library generated for alpha chains; its size is not informative. The gene calls are TRBV6-5 and TRBJ2-3; 8 positions match TRBD2. The V gene's germline CDR1 is MNHEY and CDR2 SVGAGI. CDR3 size: 15 residues. The trim removed 2 bases at V and 4 bases at J, leaving 5 bases unmatched. The CDR3 DNA follows: TGTGCCAGCAGTTACCAAGCGGGAGTGTCAGATACGCAGTATTTT. Its translation is CASSYQAGVSDTQYF.

Details on this clonotype: The size of this beta chain means little, since it is a stray read in a library made for alpha chains. The rearrangement uses TRBV5-1 and TRBJ2-7; D not resolved. Germline lookup yields CDR1 SGHRS and CDR2 YFSETQ. V lost 2 bases, J lost 1 base, and 13 bases lay in between. The CDR3 has 15 amino acids. This CDR3 is CASSFSGTPSYEQYF. The CDR3, as DNA: TGCGCCAGCAGCTTTTCGGGTACCCCATCCTACGAGCAGTACTTC.

This clonotype was counted a few times. With the library built for alpha chains, this beta chain is off target and its frequency is not meaningful. The gene calls are TRBV18 and TRBJ1-2; 9 bases line up with TRBD1. CDR1 and CDR2 from the germline V gene are KGHSH and LQKENI. Unmatched junction bases numbered 7, after V lost 0 bases and J lost 8 bases. The CDR3 is 15 amino acids. The CDR3 reads CASSPPPGQGGGYTF. The CDR3 DNA reads as TGTGCCAGCTCACCACCCCCGGGACAGGGTGGCGGCTACACCTTC.

This clonotype counts as medium-sized. Little can be read into the size of this beta chain, an off-target read in a library designed for alpha chains. The CDR3 sequence is CASSLSRYNSPLHF. CDR3 nucleotide sequence: TGTGCCAGCAGTTTATCGCGCTATAATTCACCCCTCCACTTT. The chain carries TRBV27 and TRBJ1-6; D is ambiguous. The V end was cut by 0 bases, the J end by 3 bases, with 3 bases between. The CDR3 consists of 14 residues. The germline V gene has CDR1 MNHEY and CDR2 SMNVEV (reference sequence).

This clonotype appeared many times. The library was built for alpha chains, so this beta chain is an off-target read and its size means little. J is TRBJ2-3 and V is TRBV20-1, with 8 nucleotides matching TRBD2. The CDR3 has 16 residues. Germline CDR1 and CDR2: DFQATT and SNEGSKA (reference sequence). Unmatched junction bases numbered 12, after V lost 3 bases and J lost 4 bases. The CDR3 spells CSARVQRELGPDTQYF. CDR3 bases: TGCAGTGCTAGGGTACAGCGGGAGCTAGGCCCAGATACGCAGTATTTT.

By sample fraction, this clonotype is large (0.1 to 1%). Since the library was made to target alpha chains, this beta chain is a stray read and its abundance is not meaningful. This sequence joins TRBV20-1 and TRBJ1-1; D gene uncertain. The length of the CDR3 is 12 residues. Trimming stripped 5 bases from V and 1 base from J, with 8 bases between. CDR1 and CDR2 from the germline V gene are DFQATT and SNEGSKA (reference sequence). This CDR3 is CSALATNTEAFF. CDR3 sequence (DNA): TGCAGTGCTCTGGCCACGAACACTGAAGCTTTCTTT.